The clone carrying this TCR beta chain was seen many times. Its specificity is unknown. The germline V gene encodes CDR1 SEHNR and CDR2 FQNEAQ (reference sequence). This CDR3 comprises 15 residues. V shed 5 bases and J 2 bases; nucleotides not matched to a gene: 6. The sample originates from a study of T cells after posttransplantation cyclophosphamide. Study-wide findings and caveats: TRB overlap between skin or GI tissue T cells and blood was limited. Later blood repertoires were often dominated by clones from the donor CD8+ memory compartment.

The protocol was immunoSEQ multiplex PCR, while the TCRdb copy is restricted to in-frame clones and leaves out a portion. This sample has about 39,000 clones, each found more than once. This receptor was identified in a woman between 50 and 59 years old in good health and a related stem cell transplant donor. The V call is TRBV7-9, the J call TRBJ2-7; 10 positions agree with TRBD2. The material sequenced was PBMCs. The CDR3 reads CASSRGTSVTYEQYF. As DNA, the CDR3 is TGTGCCAGCAGCCGTGGGACTAGCGTAACCTACGAGCAGTACTTC.